The rows below give T cell receptor beta chains drawn from one sample of a study of T cells after yellow fever vaccination. TCRdb independently ran MiXCR on the 5' RACE reads; one entry per CDR3 protein. In the table there are about 330,000 distinct CDR3 sequences, around 8.1% of which are singletons. This specimen was PBMCs, taken about 41 days after the first yellow fever vaccination. These TCRs come from a young man who received the YFV17D yellow fever vaccine. Both conserved end residues are part of each CDR3. The D gene is left open where the match is weak. Size is omitted from some rows. Given values are once, few, many or a class for expanded clones.

abundance | d_gene | j_gene | v_gene | CDR3nt | CDR3aa
- | - | TRBJ1-6 | TRBV6-2/TRBV6-3 | TGTGCCAGCAGTTACTCGGTCGTGGGCGATTCACCCCTCCACTTT | CASSYSVVGDSPLHF
few | TRBD2 | TRBJ2-3 | TRBV29-1 | TGCAGCGTTGATTGTGAAGAGCGGGGGGACACAGATACGCAGTATTTT | CSVDCEERGDTDTQYF
- | TRBD1 | TRBJ1-6 | TRBV9 | TGTGCCAGCAGACCTGGACAGGGGTATAATTCACCCCTCCACTTT | CASRPGQGYNSPLHF
- | TRBD1 | TRBJ1-1 | TRBV5-1 | TGCGCCAGCTCCGACAGGGGACTATATGCTTTCTTT | CASSDRGLYAFF
few | - | TRBJ1-1 | TRBV11-1 | TGTGCCAGCAGCACAACCGCAGGCGGGGCCTGGAGCACTGAAGCTTTCTTT | CASSTTAGGAWSTEAFF
few | - | TRBJ2-5 | TRBV29-1 | TGCAGCGTTGAAGTTATGGGGCAGAAGACCCAGTACTTC | CSVEVMGQKTQYF
many | TRBD2 | TRBJ2-7 | TRBV4-1 | TGCGCCAGCAGGTGGGGACTAGCGGGGGACTACGAGCAGTACTTC | CASRWGLAGDYEQYF
- | - | TRBJ2-3 | TRBV30 | TGTGCCTCCACGGGCGGGAGCACAGATACGCAGTATTTT | CASTGGSTDTQYF
- | - | TRBJ2-1 | TRBV19 | TGTGCCAGTAGTATAGGCCCCCGGCCCTCCAATGAGCAGTTCTTC | CASSIGPRPSNEQFF
many | - | TRBJ1-6 | TRBV12-3/TRBV12-4 | TGTGCCAGCAGTCCAAGGGACATCTCCTATAATTCACCCCTCCACTTT | CASSPRDISYNSPLHF
- | TRBD1 | TRBJ2-7 | TRBV11-1 | TGTGCCAGCAGCTACGGGGGACAGGGGGGAACCTACGTGCAGTACTTC | CASSYGGQGGTYVQYF
- | - | TRBJ2-4 | TRBV19 | TGTGCCAGTAGTCAACACAGGGTCGCCAAAAACATTCAGTACTTC | CASSQHRVAKNIQYF
- | - | TRBJ2-1 | TRBV5-6 | TGTGCCAGCAGCGATCCTAGCGCCTCCTACAATGAGCAGTTCTTC | CASSDPSASYNEQFF
many | TRBD2 | TRBJ2-1 | TRBV20-1 | TGCAGTGCTAGATTCTCCTACCGGGGGGTGAATGAGCAGTTCTTC | CSARFSYRGVNEQFF
many | TRBD1 | TRBJ2-3 | TRBV5-1 | TGCGCCAGCACTACACAGGGGACCTACACAGATACGCAGTATTTT | CASTTQGTYTDTQYF
few | TRBD1 | TRBJ2-2 | TRBV5-4 | TGTGCCAGCAGCCAGGGACAGAAGAACACCGGGGAGCTGTTTTTT | CASSQGQKNTGELFF
many | - | TRBJ1-1 | TRBV3-1 | TGTGCCAGCAGCCAAGTAGTGGAAACTGAAGCTTTCTTT | CASSQVVETEAFF
few | - | TRBJ2-7 | TRBV11-2 | TGTGCCAGCAGCTTAGCACAGGATTACGAGCAGTACTTC | CASSLAQDYEQYF
many | - | TRBJ2-3 | TRBV5-1 | TGCGCCAGCAGCTTGGCCCTGGGCACAGATACGCAGTATTTT | CASSLALGTDTQYF
few | TRBD2 | TRBJ2-7 | TRBV4-1 | TGCGCCAGCAGCCACGGGACTAGCGGGACCTACGAGCAGTACTTC | CASSHGTSGTYEQYF
few | - | TRBJ2-7 | TRBV6-2/TRBV6-3 | TGTGCCAGCAGTAAGACTAGGCCCAACGAGCAGTACTTC | CASSKTRPNEQYF
many | - | TRBJ2-5 | TRBV5-5 | TGTGCCAGCAGTTACCCTCGGCGGGAGACCCAGTACTTC | CASSYPRRETQYF
few | - | TRBJ1-3 | TRBV20-1 | TGCAGTGCTAGAGGACTTCACTCTGGAAACACCATATATTTT | CSARGLHSGNTIYF
- | TRBD1 | TRBJ2-1 | TRBV4-3 | TGCGCCAGCAGCCAAGATCCCACCGGGACAGGGGCATCCTACAATGAGCAGTTCTTC | CASSQDPTGTGASYNEQFF
- | TRBD1 | TRBJ1-2 | TRBV12-3/TRBV12-4 | TGTGCCAGCAGTCGACAGGGTTCTGGCTACACCTTC | CASSRQGSGYTF
few | - | TRBJ2-5 | TRBV6-2/TRBV6-3 | TGTGCCAGCAGTTACCACCCGGGGGCTGAAGAGACCCAGTACTTC | CASSYHPGAEETQYF
- | - | TRBJ2-7 | TRBV10-3 | TGTGCCATCAGTGAGTCGAGGGTCGGCGAGCAGTACTTC | CAISESRVGEQYF
- | - | TRBJ1-3 | TRBV29-1 | TGCAGCGTTGTCTGGCCGGCGAGCTCTGGAAACACCATATATTTT | CSVVWPASSGNTIYF
few | TRBD2 | TRBJ2-1 | TRBV5-1 | TGCGCCAGCAGCTTGGGGACTAGCGGGGGGGCCTCCCCGTTCTTC | CASSLGTSGGASPFF
few | - | TRBJ2-2 | TRBV7-9 | TGTGCCAGCAACGGACCCGGGGAGCTGTTTTTT | CASNGPGELFF
many | TRBD2 | TRBJ2-7 | TRBV9 | TGTGCCAGCAGCGTAGGAGGCACTAGCGGCTCCTACGAGCAGTACTTC | CASSVGGTSGSYEQYF
- | TRBD2 | TRBJ2-3 | TRBV12-3/TRBV12-4 | TGTGCCAGCAGTTTAGTCGCGCTGGCGGGGGACACAGATACGCAGTATTTT | CASSLVALAGDTDTQYF
- | - | TRBJ2-3 | TRBV6-1 | TGTGCCAGCAGGGGACGTGAGGGATACACAGATACGCAGTATTTT | CASRGREGYTDTQYF
few | TRBD1 | TRBJ1-2 | TRBV7-2 | TGTGCCAGCAGCTCCCGCCGAGCAGGGGGGAACTATGGCTACACCTTC | CASSSRRAGGNYGYTF
- | TRBD1 | TRBJ2-7 | TRBV18 | TGTGCCAGCTCACGCGGACAGGGAACCTTCGGTGAGCAGTACTTC | CASSRGQGTFGEQYF
many | TRBD2 | TRBJ2-7 | TRBV12-3/TRBV12-4 | TGTGCCAGCAGTTCCCTGACTAGCGTCAGCTCCTACGAGCAGTACTTC | CASSSLTSVSSYEQYF
- | - | TRBJ2-1 | TRBV19 | TGTGCCACCCTAACACGACCGACGAATGAGCAGTTCTTC | CATLTRPTNEQFF
- | - | TRBJ1-1 | TRBV12-3/TRBV12-4 | TGTGCCAGCAGTCTGGCCCTTCCCTCCGGGACCCCGCTCTTT | CASSLALPSGTPLF
few | TRBD2 | TRBJ2-1 | TRBV13 | TGTGCCAGCAGCGCGGGGACTAGCGGACCTTACAATGAGCAGTTCTTC | CASSAGTSGPYNEQFF
few | TRBD2 | TRBJ2-3 | TRBV4-3 | TGCGCCAGCAGCCAGGAGGGACTAAGCACAGATACGCAGTATTTT | CASSQEGLSTDTQYF
few | - | TRBJ2-3 | TRBV24-1 | TGTGCCACCAGTGCTACCCCGGCAGGAAAATCAGATACGCAGTATTTT | CATSATPAGKSDTQYF
- | TRBD2 | TRBJ2-5 | TRBV20-1 | TGCAGCTTAGCGGGGGGATTACAAGAGACCCAGTACTTC | CSLAGGLQETQYF
few | - | TRBJ1-2 | TRBV25-1 | TGTGCCAGCAGAGGAGATTATGGCTACACCTTC | CASRGDYGYTF
- | TRBD2 | TRBJ2-5 | TRBV5-1 | TGCGCCAGCAGTTCTAGATTAGCGGGGGTCTACCAAGAGACCCAGTACTTC | CASSSRLAGVYQETQYF
- | - | TRBJ2-4 | TRBV20-1 | TGCAGTGCCAGTCCCCACATTCAGTACTTC | CSASPHIQYF
many | TRBD1 | TRBJ1-6 | TRBV12-3/TRBV12-4 | TGTGCCAGCAGTTTTGACAGGGAGAATTCACCCCTCCACTTT | CASSFDRENSPLHF
- | TRBD2 | TRBJ2-3 | TRBV12-3/TRBV12-4 | TGTGCCAGCAGTGAGCGGGGGGTCACAGATACGCAGTATTTT | CASSERGVTDTQYF
- | - | TRBJ1-1 | TRBV6-5 | TGTGCCAGCAGTTACGGGGGGGCTCGGAACACTGAAGCTTTCTTT | CASSYGGARNTEAFF
few | TRBD2 | TRBJ2-3 | TRBV11-1 | TGTGCCAGCAGACTTACGGGACTAGTCGCAGATACGCAGTATTTT | CASRLTGLVADTQYF
few | TRBD1 | TRBJ2-3 | TRBV24-1 | TGTGCCACCAGTTTCGGGGTAGGACAGGGGACAGATACGCAGTATTTT | CATSFGVGQGTDTQYF
few | TRBD1 | TRBJ2-6 | TRBV4-3 | TGCGCCAGCAGCCAAGCCGGGACAGGGGTCTCTGGGGCCAACGTCCTGACTTTC | CASSQAGTGVSGANVLTF
- | - | TRBJ2-3 | TRBV7-2 | TGTGCCAGCAGCTCCTACACGAGGGGCACAGATACGCAGTATTTT | CASSSYTRGTDTQYF
- | - | TRBJ2-4 | TRBV14 | TGTGCCAGCAGCCAAGGAGTGGGAGTTCTAGCCAAAAACATTCAGTACTTC | CASSQGVGVLAKNIQYF
few | - | TRBJ1-2 | TRBV7-9 | TGTGCCAGCAGCTTGTCACAGGGTGGCGTTGGCTACACCTTC | CASSLSQGGVGYTF
many | - | TRBJ2-1 | TRBV7-2 | TGTGCCAGCAGCTTATCCAGGGTGAAGCAGTTCTTC | CASSLSRVKQFF
few | - | TRBJ1-4 | TRBV7-2 | TGTGCCAGCAGCCCGACGGAAGCAACTAATGAAAAACTGTTTTTT | CASSPTEATNEKLFF
few | - | TRBJ2-3 | TRBV7-6 | TGTGCCAGCAGCTTAGGTTCCGCTCTAGGGACAGATACGCAGTATTTT | CASSLGSALGTDTQYF
- | - | TRBJ1-1 | TRBV29-1 | TGCAGCGTTGAATCGTGGGGCGCTGAAGCTTTCTTT | CSVESWGAEAFF
few | - | TRBJ1-2 | TRBV7-9 | TGTGCCAGCAGCTTAGAACAGCCTAACTATGGCTACACCTTC | CASSLEQPNYGYTF